The TCR beta chain under discussion was sequenced for a study of T cells in Graves' hyperthyroidism and ophthalmopathy. What was amplified from RNA transcripts were TCR beta CDR3 regions. The HTBI set primed first-round TCR CDR3 RT-PCR. TCRdb fed the multiplex PCR reads into MiXCR, producing one record per CDR3 protein. The repertoire includes approximately 370,000 distinct CDR3 sequences, roughly 15% of them detected once, and around a third sits in the top ten. Aged 18 to 65, the patients had hyperthyroidism that was newly diagnosed and had lasted under 2 months. The CDR3 runs 13 residues. The germline V and J ends were trimmed by 5 bases and 5 bases, with 11 bases remaining between them. Looked up from germline, CDR1 is MNHEY and CDR2 is SMNVEV (reference sequence). This clonotype was counted many times.

This receptor was obtained from a woman aged 25 to 39 with Graves' hyperthyroidism that later progressed to Graves' ophthalmopathy. The specimen sequenced was blood. The chain combines TRBV27 with TRBJ2-3; D unclear. Written as DNA, the CDR3 is TGTGCCAGCAGTCTTAATACGGGAGATACGCAGTATTTT. Protein sequence: CASSLNTGDTQYF.